The entry below describes one TCR beta chain. The antigen remains unidentified. 5'RACE, which relied on constant-segment primers, yielded TCR alpha and TCR beta cDNA libraries carrying sample barcodes and UMIs. Each CDR3 protein gets one entry after TCRdb re-called the 5' RACE reads with MiXCR. Of about 360,000 distinct CDR3 sequences in the sample, approximately 15% were seen once. This CDR3 spans 15 amino acids. V shed 4 bases and J 7 bases; nucleotides not matched to a gene: 8. Germline CDR1 reads LGHDT; CDR2 reads YNNKEL (reference sequence). This entry is derived from a study of T-cell memory formation after mild COVID-19. About the research overall: Largely donor-specific sequence clusters came from a couple of donors.

Study-wide findings and caveats: CD8+ contracting clones occupied EMRA, while CD4+ ones occupied mainly CM and EM. Clones that contracted from day 15 to 85 were balanced CD4/CD8, while later expanders leaned CD4+.

The clonotype comes from a man between 18 and 35 years old who had mild COVID-19 (a few samples of this study predate the infection). Cell type and time point are not known. Source material: PBMCs or a T cell subset sorted from them (not recorded which). The gene calls are TRBV3-1 and TRBJ1-4; 8 positions match TRBD1. This CDR3 is CASSPARGQSEKLFF. For the CDR3, the DNA is TGTGCCAGCAGCCCAGCCAGGGGGCAGAGTGAAAAACTGTTTTTT.